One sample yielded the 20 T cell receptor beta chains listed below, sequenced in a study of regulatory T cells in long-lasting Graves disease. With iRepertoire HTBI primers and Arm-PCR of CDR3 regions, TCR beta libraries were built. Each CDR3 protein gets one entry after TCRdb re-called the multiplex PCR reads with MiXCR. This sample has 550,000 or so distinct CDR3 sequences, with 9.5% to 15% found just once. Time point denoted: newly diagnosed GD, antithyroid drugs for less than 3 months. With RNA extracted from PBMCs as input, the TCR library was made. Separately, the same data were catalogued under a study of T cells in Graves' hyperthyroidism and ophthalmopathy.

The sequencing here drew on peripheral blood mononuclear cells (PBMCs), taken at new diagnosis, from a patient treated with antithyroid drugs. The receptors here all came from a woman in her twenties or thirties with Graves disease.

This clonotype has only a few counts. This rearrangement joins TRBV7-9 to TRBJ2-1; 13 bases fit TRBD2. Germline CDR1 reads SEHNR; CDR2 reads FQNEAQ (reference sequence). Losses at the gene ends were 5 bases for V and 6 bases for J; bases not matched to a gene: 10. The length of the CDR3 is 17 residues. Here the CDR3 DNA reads TGTGCCAGCAGCCTTTCCGGGACTAGCGGGAATCGCAATGAGCAGTTCTTC. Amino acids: CASSLSGTSGNRNEQFF.

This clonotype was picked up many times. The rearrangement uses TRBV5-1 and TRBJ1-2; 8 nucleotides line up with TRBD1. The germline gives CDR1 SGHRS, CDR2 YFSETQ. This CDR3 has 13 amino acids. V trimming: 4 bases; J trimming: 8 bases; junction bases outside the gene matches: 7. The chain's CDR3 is CASSHPTGGGYTF. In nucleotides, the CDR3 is TGCGCCAGCAGCCACCCCACAGGGGGAGGCTACACCTTC.

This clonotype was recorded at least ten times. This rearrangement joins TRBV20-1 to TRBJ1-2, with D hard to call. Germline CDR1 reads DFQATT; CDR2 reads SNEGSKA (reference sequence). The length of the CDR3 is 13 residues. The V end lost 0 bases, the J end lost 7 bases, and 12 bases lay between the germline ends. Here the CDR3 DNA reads TGCAGTGCTAGAGATCTGGAGGGCCCTGGCTACACCTTC. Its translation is CSARDLEGPGYTF.

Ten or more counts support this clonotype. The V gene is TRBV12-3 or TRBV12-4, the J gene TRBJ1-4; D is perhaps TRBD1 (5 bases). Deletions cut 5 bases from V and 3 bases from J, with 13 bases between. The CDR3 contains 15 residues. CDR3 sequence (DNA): TGTGCCAGCAGTGCTAGACAGCTCTCTAATGAAAAACTGTTTTTT. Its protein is CASSARQLSNEKLFF.

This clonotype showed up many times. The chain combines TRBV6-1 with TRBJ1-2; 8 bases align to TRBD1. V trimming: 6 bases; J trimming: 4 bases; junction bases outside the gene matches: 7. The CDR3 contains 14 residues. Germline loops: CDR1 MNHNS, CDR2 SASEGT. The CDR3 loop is CASRPGQVPYGYTF. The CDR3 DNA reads TGTGCCAGCAGGCCGGGACAGGTCCCCTATGGCTACACCTTC.

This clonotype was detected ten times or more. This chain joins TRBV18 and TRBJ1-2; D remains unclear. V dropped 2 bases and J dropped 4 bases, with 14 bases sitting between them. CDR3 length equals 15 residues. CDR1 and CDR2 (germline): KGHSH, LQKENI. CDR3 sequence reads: CASSPVDTAGYGYTF. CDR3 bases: TGTGCCAGCTCACCAGTAGACACTGCGGGCTATGGCTACACCTTC.

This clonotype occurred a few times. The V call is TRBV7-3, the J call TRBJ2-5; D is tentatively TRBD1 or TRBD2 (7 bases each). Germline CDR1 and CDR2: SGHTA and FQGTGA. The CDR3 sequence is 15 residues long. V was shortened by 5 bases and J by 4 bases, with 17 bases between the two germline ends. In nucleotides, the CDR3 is TGTGCCAGCAGCCCAGGGGGGGGTCGGCGAGAGACCCAGTACTTC. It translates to CASSPGGGRRETQYF.

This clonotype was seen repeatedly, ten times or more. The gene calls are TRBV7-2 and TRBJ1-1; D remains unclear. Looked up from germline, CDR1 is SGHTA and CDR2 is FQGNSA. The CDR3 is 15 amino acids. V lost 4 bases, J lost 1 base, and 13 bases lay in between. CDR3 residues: CASSSRPTKNTEAFF. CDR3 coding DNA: TGTGCCAGCAGCTCACGACCTACCAAGAACACTGAAGCTTTCTTT. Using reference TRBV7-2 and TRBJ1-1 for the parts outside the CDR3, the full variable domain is GAGVSQSPSNKVTEKGKDVELRCDPISGHTALYWYRQSLGQGLEFLIYFQGNSAPDKSGLPSDRFSAERTGGSVSTLTIQRTQQEDSAVYLCASSSRPTKNTEAFFGQGTRLTVV.

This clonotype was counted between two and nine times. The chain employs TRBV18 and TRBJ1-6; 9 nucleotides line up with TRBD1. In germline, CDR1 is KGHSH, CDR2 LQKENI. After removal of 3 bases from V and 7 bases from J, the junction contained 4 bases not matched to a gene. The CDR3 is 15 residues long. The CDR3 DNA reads TGTGCCAGCTCACCCCAGGGACAGGGAAATTCACCCCTCCACTTT. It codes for CASSPQGQGNSPLHF.

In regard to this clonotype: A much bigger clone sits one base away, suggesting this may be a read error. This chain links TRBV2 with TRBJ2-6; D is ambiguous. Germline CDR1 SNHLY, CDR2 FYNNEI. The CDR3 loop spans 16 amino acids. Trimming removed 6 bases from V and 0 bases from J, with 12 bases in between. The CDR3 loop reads CASRVYPGSGANVLTF. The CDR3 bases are TGTGCCAGCAGGGTATACCCAGGCTCTGGGGCCAACGTCCTGACTTTC.

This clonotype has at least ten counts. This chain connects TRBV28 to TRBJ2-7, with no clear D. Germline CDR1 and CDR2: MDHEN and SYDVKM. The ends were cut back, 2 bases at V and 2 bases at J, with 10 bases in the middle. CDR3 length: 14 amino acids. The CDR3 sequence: CASSLGVGTYEQYF. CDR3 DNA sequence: TGTGCCAGCAGTTTAGGGGTCGGAACCTACGAGCAGTACTTC.

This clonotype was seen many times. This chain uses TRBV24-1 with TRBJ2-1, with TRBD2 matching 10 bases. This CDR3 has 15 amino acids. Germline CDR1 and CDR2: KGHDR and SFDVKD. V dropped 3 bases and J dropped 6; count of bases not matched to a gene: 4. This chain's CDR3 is CATSDLAGVGNEQFF. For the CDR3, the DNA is TGTGCCACCAGTGATCTAGCGGGAGTCGGCAATGAGCAGTTCTTC.

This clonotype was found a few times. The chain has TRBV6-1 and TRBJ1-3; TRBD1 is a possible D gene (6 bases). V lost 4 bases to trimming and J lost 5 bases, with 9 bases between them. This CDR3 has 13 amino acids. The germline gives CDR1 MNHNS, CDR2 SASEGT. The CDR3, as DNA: TGTGCCAGCAGTGGGACAGCGAGAAACACCATATATTTT. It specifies CASSGTARNTIYF.

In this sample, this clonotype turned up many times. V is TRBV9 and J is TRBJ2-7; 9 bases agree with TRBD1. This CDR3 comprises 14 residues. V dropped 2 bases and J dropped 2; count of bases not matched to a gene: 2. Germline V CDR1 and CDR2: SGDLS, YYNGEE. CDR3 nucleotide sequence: TGTGCCAGCAGCGTTAGACAGGGGGCCTACGAGCAGTACTTC. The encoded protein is CASSVRQGAYEQYF.

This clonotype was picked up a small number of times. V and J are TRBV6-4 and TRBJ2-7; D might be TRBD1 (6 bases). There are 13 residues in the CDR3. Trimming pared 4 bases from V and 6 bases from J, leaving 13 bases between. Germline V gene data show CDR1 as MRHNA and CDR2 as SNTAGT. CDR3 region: CASSGESGAEQYF. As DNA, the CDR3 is TGTGCCAGCAGTGGGGAGTCAGGGGCCGAGCAGTACTTC.

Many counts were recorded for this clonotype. As DNA, the CDR3 is TGTGCCAGCAGCTCAAACGCCGGTCAGCCCCAGCATTTT. It yields the protein CASSSNAGQPQHF. This chain connects TRBV11-2 to TRBJ1-5; the D is unclear. The CDR3 runs 13 residues. Germline V gives CDR1 SGHAT, CDR2 FQNNGV. Trimming cost V 4 bases and J 6 bases, with 10 bases left between them.

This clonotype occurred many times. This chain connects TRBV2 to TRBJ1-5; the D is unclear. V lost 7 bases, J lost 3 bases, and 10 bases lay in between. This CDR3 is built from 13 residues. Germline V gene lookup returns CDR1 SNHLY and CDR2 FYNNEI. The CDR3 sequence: CASTPENNQPQHF. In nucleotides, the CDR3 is TGTGCCAGCACCCCGGAGAACAATCAGCCCCAGCATTTT.

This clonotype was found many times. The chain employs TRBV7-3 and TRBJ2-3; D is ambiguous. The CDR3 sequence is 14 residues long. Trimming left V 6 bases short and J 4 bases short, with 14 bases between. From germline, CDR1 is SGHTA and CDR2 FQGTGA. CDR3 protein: CASSLVGSSDTQYF. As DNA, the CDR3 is TGTGCCAGCAGTTTAGTTGGCAGTTCAGATACGCAGTATTTT. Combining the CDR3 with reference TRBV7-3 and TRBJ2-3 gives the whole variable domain GAGVSQTPSNKVTEKGKYVELRCDPISGHTALYWYRQSLGQGPEFLIYFQGTGAADDSGLPNDRFFAVRPEGSVSTLKIQRTERGDSAVYLCASSLVGSSDTQYFGPGTRLTVL.

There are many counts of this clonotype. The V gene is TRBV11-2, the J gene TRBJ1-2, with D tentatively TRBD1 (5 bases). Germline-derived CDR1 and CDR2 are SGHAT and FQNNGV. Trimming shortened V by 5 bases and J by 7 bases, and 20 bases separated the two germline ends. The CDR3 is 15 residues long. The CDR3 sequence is CASSITGVVGTGYTF. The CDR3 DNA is TGTGCCAGCAGCATAACCGGGGTGGTGGGGACTGGCTACACCTTC. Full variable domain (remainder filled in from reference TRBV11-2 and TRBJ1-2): EAGVAQSPRYKIIEKRQSVAFWCNPISGHATLYWYQQILGQGPKLLIQFQNNGVVDDSQLPKDRFSAERLKGVDSTLKIQPAKLEDSAVYLCASSITGVVGTGYTFGSGTRLTVV.

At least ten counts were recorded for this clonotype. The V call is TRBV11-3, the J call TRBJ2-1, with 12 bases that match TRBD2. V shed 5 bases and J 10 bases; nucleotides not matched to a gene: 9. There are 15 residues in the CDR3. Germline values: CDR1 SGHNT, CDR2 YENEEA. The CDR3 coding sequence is TGTGCCAGCAGCCAGACTAGCGGGAGCCCGTCGGAGCAGTTCTTC. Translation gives CASSQTSGSPSEQFF.